This TCR beta chain emerged from a study of CD8+ T cells in alopecia areata. This clone turned up a few times. The germline CDR1 and CDR2 sequences are MGHRA and YSYEKL. V dropped 6 bases and J dropped 1 base, with 20 bases sitting between them. This CDR3 has 17 residues. Following RNA extraction, reverse transcription yielded cDNA that acted as the sequencing template. The data were produced by immunoSEQ multiplex PCR, yet TCRdb's version contains in-frame clones alone and is incomplete. In the table there are 50,000 to 80,000 clones, about 40% of which are singletons. The sample consisted of NKG2D-low CD8+ T cells sorted from blood. The chain has TRBV4-1 and TRBJ2-3; the D gene is possibly TRBD1 (5 bases). The TCR originated in a human donor with alopecia areata. In nucleotides, the CDR3 is TGCGCCAGCAGTCCCCAGGGAACGCACCTAGGCACAGATACGCAGTATTTT. Translating gives CASSPQGTHLGTDTQYF.